Listed below are T cell receptor beta chains from one sample, sequenced in a study of cytomegalovirus exposure and HLA in healthy donors. Generated by immunoSEQ multiplex PCR, the TCRdb table keeps only in-frame clones and is missing some. Here the sample spans approximately 150,000 clones, approximately 91% being singletons. Sequencing used PBMCs. The source of these receptors is a woman in her thirties or forties in good health and CMV-seronegative. The CDR3 runs from the conserved cysteine through the conserved F or W. D genes are given only for firm matches. A clone size is listed for some rows: how often the clone was seen (once, few, many), or a class if it is expanded.

CDR3 protein	CDR3 DNA	clone size	V gene	J gene	D gene
CASSEVGSYEQYF	TGTGCCAGCAGTGAAGTCGGCTCCTACGAGCAGTACTTC	-	TRBV6-1	TRBJ2-7	-
CASSGAGRAEQYF	TGTGCCAGCAGTGGTGCAGGGAGGGCTGAGCAGTACTTC	-	TRBV2	TRBJ2-7	TRBD2
CASSLAPGGPEAFF	TGCGCCAGCAGCTTGGCGCCGGGGGGGCCTGAAGCTTTCTTT	-	TRBV5-1	TRBJ1-1	-
CASSGQLTGIYGYTF	TGTGCCAGCAGCGGGCAACTGACAGGGATCTATGGCTACACCTTC	-	TRBV9	TRBJ1-2	TRBD1
CASSVGRADTQYF	TGTGCCAGCAGCGTAGGGAGGGCAGATACGCAGTATTTT	once	TRBV9	TRBJ2-3	-
CASSLAELEGAYEQYF	TGTGCCAGCAGCTTGGCGGAGCTAGAAGGGGCCTACGAGCAGTACTTC	few	TRBV5-6	TRBJ2-7	-
CASSLSGQPNYGYTF	TGTGCCAGCAGTTTGTCGGGACAGCCTAACTATGGCTACACCTTC	-	TRBV6-1	TRBJ1-2	TRBD1
CAWEGTSRHGQFF	TGTGCCTGGGAAGGGACATCACGGCACGGGCAGTTCTTC	-	TRBV30	TRBJ2-1	-
CASSLRREGLETQYF	TGTGCCAGCAGCTTACGGCGGGAGGGCCTGGAGACCCAGTACTTC	-	TRBV5-4	TRBJ2-5	TRBD2
CASSPPGHPYEQYF	TGTGCCAGCTCACCCCCAGGGCACCCCTACGAGCAGTACTTC	-	TRBV18	TRBJ2-7	-
CASSPLEVLNTEAFF	TGTGCCAGCAGCCCCCTGGAGGTCTTGAACACTGAAGCTTTCTTT	-	TRBV6-1	TRBJ1-1	-
CAITDRTWDEQFF	TGTGCCATCACCGACAGGACTTGGGATGAGCAGTTCTTC	-	TRBV10-3	TRBJ2-1	-
CASGDGLRSYNEQFF	TGTGCCAGCGGGGACGGACTACGCTCCTACAATGAGCAGTTCTTC	-	TRBV6-1	TRBJ2-1	-
CASSLGRGQGNEQFF	TGTGCCAGCAGTTTAGGCAGGGGGCAAGGGAATGAGCAGTTCTTC	-	TRBV27	TRBJ2-1	TRBD1
CAWIGDSHFSGANVLTF	TGTGCCTGGATAGGGGACAGCCATTTCTCTGGGGCCAACGTCCTGACTTTC	-	TRBV30	TRBJ2-6	TRBD1
CASSSVRQGHTGELFF	TGTGCCAGCAGCTCAGTAAGACAGGGGCACACCGGGGAGCTGTTTTTT	-	TRBV7-9	TRBJ2-2	TRBD1
CAISGTGLAGQFF	TGTGCCATCAGTGGGACCGGGCTAGCTGGTCAGTTCTTC	-	TRBV10-3	TRBJ2-1	-
CSSSALAGGTYEQYF	TGTTCCAGCAGCGCCCTAGCGGGAGGCACCTACGAGCAGTACTTC	-	TRBV7-9	TRBJ2-7	TRBD2
CASSLDPSGRTDTQYF	TGTGCCAGCAGCTTGGATCCTAGCGGGAGGACAGATACGCAGTATTTT	-	TRBV5-4	TRBJ2-3	TRBD2
CASRARQGQMYF	TGTGCCAGCAGAGCCAGGCAGGGCCAAATGTACTTC	-	TRBV7-8	TRBJ2-7	-
CASSEMGGLSTGELFF	TGTGCCAGCAGTGAAATGGGGGGGTTGAGCACCGGGGAGCTGTTTTTT	-	TRBV2	TRBJ2-2	TRBD2
CASSVGATNEKLFF	TGTGCCAGCAGTGTCGGAGCAACTAATGAAAAACTGTTTTTT	-	TRBV6-1	TRBJ1-4	-
CASSLVAGADQPQHF	TGTGCCAGCAGCTTAGTTGCAGGCGCCGATCAGCCCCAGCATTTT	few	TRBV7-2	TRBJ1-5	-
CASNVAGPTNTEAFF	TGTGCCAGCAATGTTGCAGGGCCCACGAACACTGAAGCTTTCTTT	once	TRBV6-1	TRBJ1-1	-
CASSSHRGTEAFF	TGTGCCAGCAGCTCCCACAGGGGCACTGAAGCTTTCTTT	-	TRBV9	TRBJ1-1	TRBD1
CASSPGSSGGQETQYF	TGCGCCAGCAGCCCCGGGTCTAGCGGGGGCCAGGAGACCCAGTACTTC	-	TRBV5-1	TRBJ2-5	TRBD2
CASRKQGIGSYEQYF	TGTGCCAGCAGGAAACAGGGAATCGGGTCCTACGAGCAGTACTTC	-	TRBV5-6	TRBJ2-7	-
CVSRFSGKGGTDTQYF	TGTGTCAGCCGCTTTAGCGGGAAGGGGGGCACAGATACGCAGTATTTT	-	TRBV7-2	TRBJ2-3	TRBD2
CSSSYTSGSVTGELFF	TGTTCCAGCAGCTACACTAGCGGGAGTGTGACCGGGGAGCTGTTTTTT	-	TRBV7-9	TRBJ2-2	TRBD2
CASSLEGGNQPQHF	TGCGCCAGCAGCTTAGAGGGGGGCAATCAGCCCCAGCATTTT	-	TRBV5-1	TRBJ1-5	-
CASSLQGEQETQYF	TGCGCCAGCAGCTTACAGGGAGAGCAAGAGACCCAGTACTTC	once	TRBV5-1	TRBJ2-5	-
CASSYSGARVDEKLFF	TGTGCCAGCAGTTACTCGGGGGCCCGAGTTGATGAAAAACTGTTTTTT	-	TRBV6-5	TRBJ1-4	-
CAWGGAAAYGYTF	TGTGCCTGGGGGGGGGCGGCGGCCTATGGCTACACCTTC	-	TRBV30	TRBJ1-2	-
CASSPRRGGETSYGYTF	TGTGCCAGCAGCCCCCGTCGGGGAGGGGAGACGTCCTATGGCTACACCTTC	-	TRBV7-3	TRBJ1-2	-
CASSLKGQGSYEQYF	TGTGCCAGCAGCTTAAAGGGACAGGGGTCCTACGAGCAGTACTTC	-	TRBV11-3	TRBJ2-7	TRBD1
CASSLHRLAGSYEQYF	TGCGCCAGCAGCTTACACCGACTAGCGGGCTCCTACGAGCAGTACTTC	-	TRBV5-1	TRBJ2-7	TRBD2
CASSHDSYEQYF	TGCGCCAGCAGCCATGACAGCTACGAGCAGTACTTC	-	TRBV4-3	TRBJ2-7	-
CASSSFGTSGSSPQFF	TGTGCCAGCAGTTCCTTTGGGACTAGCGGGAGTTCCCCTCAGTTCTTC	-	TRBV7-9	TRBJ2-1	TRBD2
CASSEALSGYTF	TGTGCCAGCAGTGAAGCGCTCAGTGGCTACACCTTC	-	TRBV2	TRBJ1-2	-
CASSDLQANYGYTF	TGTGCCAGCAGTGACCTCCAGGCTAACTATGGCTACACCTTC	-	TRBV6-1	TRBJ1-2	-
CSVEGGVDTEAFF	TGCAGCGTCGAAGGGGGGGTGGACACTGAAGCTTTCTTT	-	TRBV29-1	TRBJ1-1	-
CASSIFQGPSYEQYF	TGTGCCAGTAGTATATTCCAGGGGCCCTCCTACGAGCAGTACTTC	-	TRBV19	TRBJ2-7	-
CASTGLAGSYEQYF	TGTGCCAGCACCGGACTAGCGGGGTCCTACGAGCAGTACTTC	once	TRBV2	TRBJ2-7	TRBD2
CASSIGGTGEGEQYF	TGCGCCAGCAGCATCGGGGGGACAGGGGAAGGCGAGCAGTACTTC	-	TRBV5-1	TRBJ2-7	TRBD1
CASSYQGKEQFF	TGTGCCAGCAGTTATCAGGGGAAGGAGCAGTTCTTC	few	TRBV11-3	TRBJ2-1	-
CASSLATDFTDTQYF	TGCGCCAGCAGCTTGGCGACAGACTTCACAGATACGCAGTATTTT	once	TRBV5-1	TRBJ2-3	-
CASRPTSGIPNEQFF	TGTGCCAGCAGACCGACTAGCGGGATACCCAATGAGCAGTTCTTC	once	TRBV2	TRBJ2-1	TRBD2
CASSLSADYNEQFF	TGCGCCAGCAGCTTGTCAGCGGATTACAATGAGCAGTTCTTC	once	TRBV5-1	TRBJ2-1	-